The sequence of this T cell receptor (beta chain) was determined in a study of T cell changes during pregnancy in multiple sclerosis (dated by TCRdb to between 2018 and 2021). Study-level background: The study looked at changes in the T cell repertoire across pregnancy in women with multiple sclerosis.

Libraries came from the immunoSEQ multiplex PCR assay. TCRdb holds this immuneACCESS table with in-frame rearrangements only. Some clones are missing; in checked studies, unresolved V genes explain under half, and the rest has no known cause. The sample table lists under 70,000 clones, around 90% of them with a count of one. The ten largest clonotypes hold approximately 1.3% of the sample. From a lookup of the germline V gene (reference sequence), CDR1 and CDR2 are GTSNPN and SVGIG. The junction carries 6 bases between V and J, which are trimmed by 2 bases and 10 bases respectively. Inclusive of the bounding cysteine and phenylalanine, the CDR3 is 11 residues long. The read is trimmed to its CDR3 DNA, 33 bases read in frame from base 1. Notes on this clone: The target of this receptor is not known. Base quality data are lacking; no much larger clone is found one base away.

The TCR sequence derives from a female donor with multiple sclerosis, enrolled in a pregnancy study. The sequences come from peripheral blood, collected in the second trimester of pregnancy. The rearranged segments are TRBV30 and TRBJ1-6; the D gene assignment is ambiguous. The bases read TGTGCCTGGAGTTTCGGGTCACCCCTCCACTTT. The resulting protein is CAWSFGSPLHF.